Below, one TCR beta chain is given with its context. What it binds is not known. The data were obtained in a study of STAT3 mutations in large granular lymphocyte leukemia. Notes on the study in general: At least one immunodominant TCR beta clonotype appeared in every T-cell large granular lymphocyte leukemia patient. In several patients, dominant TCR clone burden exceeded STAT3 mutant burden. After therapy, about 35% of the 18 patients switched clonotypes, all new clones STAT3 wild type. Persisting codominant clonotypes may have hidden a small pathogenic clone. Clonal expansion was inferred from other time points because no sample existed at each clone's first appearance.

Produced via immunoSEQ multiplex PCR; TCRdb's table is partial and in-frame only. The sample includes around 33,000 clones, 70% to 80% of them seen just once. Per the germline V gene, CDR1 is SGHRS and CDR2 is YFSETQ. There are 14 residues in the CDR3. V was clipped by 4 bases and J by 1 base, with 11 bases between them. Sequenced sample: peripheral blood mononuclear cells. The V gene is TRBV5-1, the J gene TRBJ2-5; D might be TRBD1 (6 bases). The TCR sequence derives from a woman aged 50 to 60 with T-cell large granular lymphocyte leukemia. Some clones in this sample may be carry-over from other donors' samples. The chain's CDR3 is CASSGGRTQETQYF. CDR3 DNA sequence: TGCGCCAGCAGCGGGGGCAGGACCCAAGAGACCCAGTACTTC.